This T cell receptor (beta chain) was documented in a study of neurological immune-mediated disorders. The making of cDNA relied on 5'RACE with 10-nucleotide random UMIs. TCRdb called the 5' RACE reads again in MiXCR, with one record for every CDR3 protein. The sample lists 36,000 or so distinct CDR3 sequences; about a tenth were seen once. Source material was 2 million unsorted PBMCs, stored at -80 °C in RNAlater. Of note for this clonotype: Its antigen is unidentified.

The CDR3 totals 14 residues. The germline V gene has CDR1 KGHSH and CDR2 LQKENI. With V trimmed by 5 bases and J by 8 bases, 5 bases remained unmatched. Broader study findings: The greatest TCR clonal expansion occurred in HTLV-1-associated myelopathy and the least in multiple sclerosis, which fell below healthy controls. TCR-beta repertoires seemed private in all groups, with no expanded CDR3 amino acid sequences shared.

This TCR came from a woman under 40 with HTLV-1-associated myelopathy (HAM/TSP). The chain joins TRBV18 to TRBJ1-4, with 10 bases lining up with TRBD1. What was sequenced was PBMCs. The chain's CDR3 is CASSARDRGEKLFF. The CDR3 DNA follows: TGTGCCAGCTCAGCCCGGGACAGGGGAGAAAAACTGTTTTTT.